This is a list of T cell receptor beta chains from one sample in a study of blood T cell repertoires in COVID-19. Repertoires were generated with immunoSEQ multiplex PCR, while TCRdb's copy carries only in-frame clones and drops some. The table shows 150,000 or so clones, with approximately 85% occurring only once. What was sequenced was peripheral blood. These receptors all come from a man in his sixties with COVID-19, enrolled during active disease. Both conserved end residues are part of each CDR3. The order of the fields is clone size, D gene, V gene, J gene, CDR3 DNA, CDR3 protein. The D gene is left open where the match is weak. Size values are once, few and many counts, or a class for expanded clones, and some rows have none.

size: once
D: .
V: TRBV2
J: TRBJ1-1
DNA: TGTGCCAGCAGTGAAAGGAGCGCGGCGACTGAAGCTTTCTTT
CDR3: CASSERSAATEAFF

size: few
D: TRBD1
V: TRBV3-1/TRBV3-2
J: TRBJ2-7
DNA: TGTGCCAGCAGCCGACAGGGGTACGAGCAGTACTTC
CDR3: CASSRQGYEQYF

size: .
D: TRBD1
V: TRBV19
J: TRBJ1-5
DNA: TGTGCCAGTACCGCTTCAGGGACAGATAGCAATCAGCCCCAGCATTTT
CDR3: CASTASGTDSNQPQHF

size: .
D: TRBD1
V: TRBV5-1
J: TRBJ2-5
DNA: TGCGCCAGCAGCTCGAGGACAGGGATAGAAGAGACCCAGTACTTC
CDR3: CASSSRTGIEETQYF

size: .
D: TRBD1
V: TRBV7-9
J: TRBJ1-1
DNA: TGTGCCAGCAGCTTTTGGACAGGAATCAAAAACACTGAAGCTTTCTTT
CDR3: CASSFWTGIKNTEAFF

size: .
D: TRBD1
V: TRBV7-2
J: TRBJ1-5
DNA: TGTGCCAGCAGCTCCGGACAGGGGGATCAGCCCCAGCATTTT
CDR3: CASSSGQGDQPQHF

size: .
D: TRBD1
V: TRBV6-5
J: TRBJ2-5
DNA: TGTGCCAGCAGTTACCAGGGGGCGTTAGGGACCCAGTACTTC
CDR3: CASSYQGALGTQYF

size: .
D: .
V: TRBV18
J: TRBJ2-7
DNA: TGTGCCAGCTCACCACTCGTACACTACGAGCAGTACTTC
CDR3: CASSPLVHYEQYF

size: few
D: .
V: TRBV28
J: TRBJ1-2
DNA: TGTGCCAGCAGTTCCACCGGGACATCCCTGAGCTACACCTTC
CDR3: CASSSTGTSLSYTF

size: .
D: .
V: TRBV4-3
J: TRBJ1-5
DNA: TGCGCCAGCAGCCAAATGCACAGGAGCAATCAGCCCCAGCATTTT
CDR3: CASSQMHRSNQPQHF

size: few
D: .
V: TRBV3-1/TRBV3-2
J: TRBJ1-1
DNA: TGTGCCAGCAGCTCGTACACTGAAGCTTTCTTT
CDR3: CASSSYTEAFF

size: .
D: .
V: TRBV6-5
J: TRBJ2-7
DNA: TGTGCCAGCAGCCCAAGAAGGGGCGGGCAGTACTTC
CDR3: CASSPRRGGQYF

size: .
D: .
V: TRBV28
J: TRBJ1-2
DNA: TGTGCCAGCAGTTTAAGGGGGGGGCCAGGGGACTATGGCTACACCTTC
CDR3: CASSLRGGPGDYGYTF

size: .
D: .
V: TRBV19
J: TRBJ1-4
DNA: TGTGCCAGTAAAGGCCGGAGAGCAACTAATGAAAAACTGTTTTTT
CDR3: CASKGRRATNEKLFF

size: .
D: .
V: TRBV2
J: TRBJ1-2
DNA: TGTGCCAGCAGTGAACAGGGCTTGAGTGGCTACACCTTC
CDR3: CASSEQGLSGYTF

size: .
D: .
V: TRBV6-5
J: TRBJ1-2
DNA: TGTGCCAGCAGGATCCAGGGAGGTGGCTACACCTTC
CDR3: CASRIQGGGYTF

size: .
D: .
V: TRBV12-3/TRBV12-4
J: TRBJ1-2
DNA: TGTGCCAGCAGCAACAAGGGGTATGGCTACACCTTC
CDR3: CASSNKGYGYTF

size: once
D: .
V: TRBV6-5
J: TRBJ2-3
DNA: TGTGCCAGCGGGTCGGCGGGGAGGAGCACAGATACGCAGTATTTT
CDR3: CASGSAGRSTDTQYF

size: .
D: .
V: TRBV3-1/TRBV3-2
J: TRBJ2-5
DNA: TGTGCCAGCAGCCAATCCACGGGAACCCAGTACTTC
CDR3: CASSQSTGTQYF

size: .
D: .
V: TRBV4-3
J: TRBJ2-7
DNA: TGCGCCAGCAGCCAAGAAATCAGAACCTACGAGCAGTACTTC
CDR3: CASSQEIRTYEQYF

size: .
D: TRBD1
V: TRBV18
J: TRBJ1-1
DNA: TGTGCCAGCTCACCCGGCTCGACAGGGCCCGAAGCTTTCTTT
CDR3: CASSPGSTGPEAFF

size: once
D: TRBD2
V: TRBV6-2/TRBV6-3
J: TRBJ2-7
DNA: TGTGCCAGCAGTCGACTAGCGGGAGTCTACGAGCAGTACTTC
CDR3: CASSRLAGVYEQYF

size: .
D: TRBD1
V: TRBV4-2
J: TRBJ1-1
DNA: TGTGCCAGCAGCCAGACCGACAGGGGAACCCGCGGAGCTTTCTTT
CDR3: CASSQTDRGTRGAFF

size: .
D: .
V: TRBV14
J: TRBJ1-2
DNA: TGTGCCAGCAGCCCCGGTCAGGCCAACTATGGCTACACCTTC
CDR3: CASSPGQANYGYTF

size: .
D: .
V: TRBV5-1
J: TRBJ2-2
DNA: TGCGCCAGCAGCCGGCCTGCGGACGGGGAGAACACCGGGGAGCTGTTTTTT
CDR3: CASSRPADGENTGELFF

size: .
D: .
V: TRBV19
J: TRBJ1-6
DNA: TGTGCCAGTAGTTCACAGGGTTCCAATTCACCCCTCCACTTT
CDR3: CASSSQGSNSPLHF

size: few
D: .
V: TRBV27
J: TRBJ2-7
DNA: TGTGCCAGCAGTTTATTCGCAGCCTCATTAGCGAAATCCTACGAGCAGTACTTC
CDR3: CASSLFAASLAKSYEQYF

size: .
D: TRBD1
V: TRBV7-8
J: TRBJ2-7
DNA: TGTGCCAGCAGCTTAGAAATCGGACAGGTCTACGAGCAGTACTTC
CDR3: CASSLEIGQVYEQYF

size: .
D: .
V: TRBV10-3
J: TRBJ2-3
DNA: TGTGCCATCAGTGAGCGGGGGGATACGCAGTATTTT
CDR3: CAISERGDTQYF

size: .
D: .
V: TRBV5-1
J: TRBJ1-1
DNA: TGCGCCAGCAGCTTATTAGGGGACACTGAAGCTTTCTTT
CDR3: CASSLLGDTEAFF

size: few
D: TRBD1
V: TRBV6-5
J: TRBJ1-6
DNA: TGTGCCAGCAGTTACATGACAGGGGGTTCACCCCTCCACTTT
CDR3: CASSYMTGGSPLHF

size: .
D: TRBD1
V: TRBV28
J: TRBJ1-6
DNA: TGTGCCAGCAGTACGTCAGGGGGCGGTTTGTCACCCCTCCACTTT
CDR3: CASSTSGGGLSPLHF

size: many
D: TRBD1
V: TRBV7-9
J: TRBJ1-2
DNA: TGTGCCAGCAGTTTTGGACAGGGAGGCTACACCTTC
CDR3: CASSFGQGGYTF

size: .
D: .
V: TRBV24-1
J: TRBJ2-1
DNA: TGTGCCACCAGTGCCAGCTCCTACAATGAGCAGTTCTTC
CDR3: CATSASSYNEQFF

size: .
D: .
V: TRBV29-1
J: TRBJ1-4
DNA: TGCAGCGTTGTTGCCCCGGGAACAGGGGAAAAACTGTTTTTT
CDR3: CSVVAPGTGEKLFF

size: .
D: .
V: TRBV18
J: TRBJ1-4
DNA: TGTGCCAGCTCACCACAGGAAGGGGTCGGTGAAAAACTGTTTTTT
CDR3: CASSPQEGVGEKLFF

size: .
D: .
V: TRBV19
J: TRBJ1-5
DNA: TGTGCCAGTAGTGGACGCAACAGGGAGTCAAATCAGCCCCAGCATTTT
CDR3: CASSGRNRESNQPQHF

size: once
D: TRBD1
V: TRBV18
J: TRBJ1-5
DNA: TGTGCCAGCTCAGCAGGGACAGGGGGCTATCAGCCCCAGCATTTT
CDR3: CASSAGTGGYQPQHF

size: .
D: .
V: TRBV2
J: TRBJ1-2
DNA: TGTGCCAGCAGTAACGACAGGCCCGCGGTCTATGGCTACACCTTC
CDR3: CASSNDRPAVYGYTF

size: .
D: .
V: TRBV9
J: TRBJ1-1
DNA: TGTGCCAGCAGCTTACAGGGAACTGAAGCTTTCTTT
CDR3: CASSLQGTEAFF

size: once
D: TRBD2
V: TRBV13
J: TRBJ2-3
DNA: TGTGCCAGCAGCTTAGGAATACTAGCGGGGGACGGCACAGATACGCAGTATTTT
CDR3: CASSLGILAGDGTDTQYF

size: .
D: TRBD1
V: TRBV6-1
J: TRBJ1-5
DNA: TGTGCCAGCAGTGATGGACAGGGGGCGGTTCAGCCCCAGCATTTT
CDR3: CASSDGQGAVQPQHF

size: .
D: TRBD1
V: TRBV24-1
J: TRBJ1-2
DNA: TGTGCCACCAGTGAGGGGACAGGGAAAAACTATGGCTACACCTTC
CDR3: CATSEGTGKNYGYTF

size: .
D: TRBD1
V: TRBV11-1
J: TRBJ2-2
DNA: TGTGCCAGCAGCCCCACCGGGACAGGAAAGATCGGGGAGCTGTTTTTT
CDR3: CASSPTGTGKIGELFF

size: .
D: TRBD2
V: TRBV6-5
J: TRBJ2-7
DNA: TGTGCCAGCAGTTACTCGACTAGCTCTACCTACGAGCAGTACTTC
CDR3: CASSYSTSSTYEQYF

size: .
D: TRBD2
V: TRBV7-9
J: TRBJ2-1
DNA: TGTGCCAGCAGCCCCCAGGGTAGCGGGCCGAAGGACAATGAGCAGTTCTTC
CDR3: CASSPQGSGPKDNEQFF

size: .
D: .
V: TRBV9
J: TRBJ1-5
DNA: TGTGCCAGCAGCCCCAGGGATCAGCCCCAGCATTTT
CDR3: CASSPRDQPQHF

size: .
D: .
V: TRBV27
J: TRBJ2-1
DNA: TGTGCCAGCAGGAGCCCGGGACTTAGCCTCAATGAGCAGTTCTTC
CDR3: CASRSPGLSLNEQFF

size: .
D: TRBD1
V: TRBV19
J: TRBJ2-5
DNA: TGTGCCAGTAGCCCGACAGGGGCGGAGACCCAGTACTTC
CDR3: CASSPTGAETQYF